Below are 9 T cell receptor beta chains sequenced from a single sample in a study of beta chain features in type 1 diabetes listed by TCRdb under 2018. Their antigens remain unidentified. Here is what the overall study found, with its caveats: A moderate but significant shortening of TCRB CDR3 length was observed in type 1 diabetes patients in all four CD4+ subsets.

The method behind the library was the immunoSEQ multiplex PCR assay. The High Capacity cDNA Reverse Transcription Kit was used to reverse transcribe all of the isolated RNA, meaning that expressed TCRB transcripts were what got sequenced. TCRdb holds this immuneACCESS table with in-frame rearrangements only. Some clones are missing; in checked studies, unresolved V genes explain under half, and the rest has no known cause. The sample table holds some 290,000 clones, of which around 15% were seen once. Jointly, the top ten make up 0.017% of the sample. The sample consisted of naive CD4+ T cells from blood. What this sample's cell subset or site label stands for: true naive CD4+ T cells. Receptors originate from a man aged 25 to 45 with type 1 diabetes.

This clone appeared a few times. The CDR3 nucleotides read TGTGCCAGCAGCTACCGGACAGGGAGCGGTCAGCCCCAGCATTTT. Translated, it gives CASSYRTGSGQPQHF. The rearrangement joins TRBV5-6 to TRBJ1-5, with 8 bases fitting TRBD1. V shed 3 bases, J shed 6 bases, and the junction held 8 bases outside the gene matches. The germline gives CDR1 SGHDT, CDR2 YYEEEE. The CDR3 length is 15 residues.

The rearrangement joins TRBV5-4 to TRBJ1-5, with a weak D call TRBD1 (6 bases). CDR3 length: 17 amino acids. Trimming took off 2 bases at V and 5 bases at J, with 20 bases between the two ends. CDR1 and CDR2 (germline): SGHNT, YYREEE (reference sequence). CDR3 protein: CASSFPDSSPSDQPQHF. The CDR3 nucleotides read TGTGCCAGCAGCTTTCCGGACAGTTCACCGTCCGATCAGCCCCAGCATTTT.

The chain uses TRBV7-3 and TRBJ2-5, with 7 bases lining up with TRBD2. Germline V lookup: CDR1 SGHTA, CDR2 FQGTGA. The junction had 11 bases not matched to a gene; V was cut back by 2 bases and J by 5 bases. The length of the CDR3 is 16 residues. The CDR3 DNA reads TGTGCCAGCAGCTTAGATTGTCTAGCGGAGGGGGAGACCCAGTACTTC. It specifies CASSLDCLAEGETQYF.

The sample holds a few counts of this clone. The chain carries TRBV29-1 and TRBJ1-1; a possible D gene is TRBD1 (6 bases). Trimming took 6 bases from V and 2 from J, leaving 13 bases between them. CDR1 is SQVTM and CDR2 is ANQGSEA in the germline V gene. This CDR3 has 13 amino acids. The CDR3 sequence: CSVARTENTEAFF. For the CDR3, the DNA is TGCAGCGTAGCCCGGACAGAAAACACTGAAGCTTTCTTT.

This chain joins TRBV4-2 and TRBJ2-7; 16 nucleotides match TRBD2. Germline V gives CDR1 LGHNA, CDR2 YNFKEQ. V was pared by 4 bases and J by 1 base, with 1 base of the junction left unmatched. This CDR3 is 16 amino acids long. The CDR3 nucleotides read TGTGCCAGCAGCCCGGGACTAGCGGGAGGGTCCTACGAGCAGTACTTC. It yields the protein CASSPGLAGGSYEQYF.

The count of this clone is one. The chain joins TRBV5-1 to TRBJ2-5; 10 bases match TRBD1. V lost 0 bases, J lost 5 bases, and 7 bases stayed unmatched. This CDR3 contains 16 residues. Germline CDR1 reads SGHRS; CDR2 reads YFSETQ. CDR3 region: CASSLVGQGKLETQYF. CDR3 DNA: TGCGCCAGCAGCTTGGTGGGACAGGGGAAGCTTGAGACCCAGTACTTC.

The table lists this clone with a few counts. The CDR3: CSVAGQANTEAFF. The CDR3 coding sequence is TGCAGCGTTGCGGGACAGGCCAACACTGAAGCTTTCTTT. V is TRBV29-1 and J is TRBJ1-1, with 8 bases aligning to TRBD1. V lost 4 bases, J lost 2 bases, and 3 bases stayed unmatched. CDR1 SQVTM and CDR2 ANQGSEA come from the germline V gene. The CDR3 runs to 13 residues.

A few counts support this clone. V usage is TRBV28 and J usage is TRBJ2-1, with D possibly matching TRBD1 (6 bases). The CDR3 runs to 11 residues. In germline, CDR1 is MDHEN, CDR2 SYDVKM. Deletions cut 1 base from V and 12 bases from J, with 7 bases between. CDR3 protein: CASSLLDRQFF. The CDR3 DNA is TGTGCCAGCAGTTTATTGGACAGGCAGTTCTTC.

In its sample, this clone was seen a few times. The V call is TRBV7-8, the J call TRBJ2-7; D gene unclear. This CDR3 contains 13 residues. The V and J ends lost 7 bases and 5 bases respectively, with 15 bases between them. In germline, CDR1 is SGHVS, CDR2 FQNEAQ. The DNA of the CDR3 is TGTGCCAGCAACCAACTCGGGTTCCACGAGCAGTACTTC. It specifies CASNQLGFHEQYF.